The rows below give T cell receptor beta chains drawn from one sample of a study of CD8 T cells in ankylosing spondylitis. TCRdb ran MiXCR on the 5' RACE reads and lists one entry per CDR3 protein. The sample holds about 260,000 distinct CDR3 sequences; 20% to 30% are singletons and the top ten take around 0.58%. The sample was blood, either unsorted or a sorted T cell fraction (not recorded which). Source of these receptors: a male donor with ankylosing spondylitis or in good health (not recorded which). Each CDR3 is given with its conserved first and last residue. The D gene is left open where the match is weak. Clone size is shown for a subset of rows, as once, few, many or a class of expanded clone.

>-|TRBV29-1|-|TRBJ2-4
CSVAGVLAKNIQYF
>-|TRBV28|-|TRBJ1-4
CGSRSLSEKLFF
>-|TRBV6-1|-|TRBJ2-7
CASMGGRGSEQYF
>-|TRBV27|-|TRBJ2-2
CASSAWDTLNTGELFF
>-|TRBV7-2|-|TRBJ2-6
CASSSRTAGANVLTF
>-|TRBV24-1|-|TRBJ2-5
CATSDKAGTRFETQYF
>-|TRBV6-5|TRBD1|TRBJ2-5
CASSYSFGQGGTQYF
>-|TRBV10-3|-|TRBJ2-5
CAISRGIGTQYF
>-|TRBV7-8|-|TRBJ2-5
CASSKRADQETQYF
>few|TRBV20-1|-|TRBJ2-2
CSAPQYSAGELFF
>-|TRBV6-1|TRBD1|TRBJ2-5
CASARGGTGGETQYF
>many|TRBV9|TRBD1|TRBJ1-6
CASSVATGWPGGSPLHF
>-|TRBV9|TRBD2|TRBJ2-3
CASSVVLAGDTQYF
>few|TRBV12-3/TRBV12-4|TRBD1|TRBJ2-7
CASSHPLTGGGEQYF
>many|TRBV20-1|TRBD1|TRBJ2-7
CSATGQGAGYEQYF
>-|TRBV20-1|-|TRBJ2-3
CSARSGSRTDTQYF
>-|TRBV20-1|-|TRBJ2-1
CSARDSRGVEGEQFF
>few|TRBV12-3/TRBV12-4|-|TRBJ2-2
CASSFVSGELFF
>-|TRBV11-2|TRBD2|TRBJ2-7
CASSLVYGTSGVYEQYF
>many|TRBV12-3/TRBV12-4|-|TRBJ2-3
CASSRSGVADTQYF
>many|TRBV20-1|TRBD1|TRBJ1-1
CSANLRTGFSLF
>few|TRBV10-1|-|TRBJ2-5
CASAGHGDETQYF
>many|TRBV12-3/TRBV12-4|-|TRBJ1-2
CASRGEFRPNYGYTF
>many|TRBV20-1|TRBD2|TRBJ2-3
CSARGATSGGTDTQYF
>many|TRBV12-3/TRBV12-4|-|TRBJ2-3
CASSLGGGTDTQYF
>many|TRBV6-1|-|TRBJ1-4
CASRAGGGGEKLFF
>-|TRBV20-1|TRBD1|TRBJ1-5
CSASGQGDSQPQHF
>few|TRBV20-1|-|TRBJ2-1
CSAWARLLGEQFF
>-|TRBV2|TRBD1|TRBJ2-7
CARRQGASYEQYF
>few|TRBV7-8|-|TRBJ2-5
CASSQRTGEETQYF
>many|TRBV20-1|-|TRBJ2-4
CSARVKNIQYF
>many|TRBV29-1|-|TRBJ1-2
CSVPDGAGRGYTF
>-|TRBV18|-|TRBJ2-3
CASSPSGAGDTQYF
>few|TRBV11-3|-|TRBJ2-5
CASSLGSAHQETQYF
>once|TRBV18|TRBD2|TRBJ2-5
CASSPAGGQETQYF
>many|TRBV29-1|-|TRBJ1-1
CSTLQGRNTEAFF
>many|TRBV20-1|-|TRBJ1-1
CSARQRGKAFF
>-|TRBV5-4|-|TRBJ2-5
CASSSPEGGKTQYF
>many|TRBV20-1|-|TRBJ1-6
CSAVVGDNSPLHF
>many|TRBV15|-|TRBJ1-2
CATSPPWERNYGYTF
>-|TRBV12-3/TRBV12-4|TRBD1|TRBJ2-2
CASSGGQATGELFF
>-|TRBV5-1|-|TRBJ2-5
CASSLTSFTETQYF